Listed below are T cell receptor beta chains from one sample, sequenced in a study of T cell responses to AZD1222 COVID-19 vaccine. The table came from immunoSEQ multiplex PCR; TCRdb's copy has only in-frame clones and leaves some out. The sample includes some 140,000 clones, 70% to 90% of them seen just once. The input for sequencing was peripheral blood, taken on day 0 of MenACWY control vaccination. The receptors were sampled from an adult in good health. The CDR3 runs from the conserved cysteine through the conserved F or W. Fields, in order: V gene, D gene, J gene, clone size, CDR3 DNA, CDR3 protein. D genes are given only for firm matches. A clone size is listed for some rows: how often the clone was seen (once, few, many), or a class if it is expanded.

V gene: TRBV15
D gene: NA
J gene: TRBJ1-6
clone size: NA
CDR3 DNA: TGTGCCACCAGCAGAGTGGTTATGGCGGGGGTCCTATCACCCCTCCACTTT
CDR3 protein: CATSRVVMAGVLSPLHF

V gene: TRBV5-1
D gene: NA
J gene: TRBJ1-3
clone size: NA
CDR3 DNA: TGCGCCAGCAGCTTGGAAGGAAACACCATATATTTT
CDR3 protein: CASSLEGNTIYF

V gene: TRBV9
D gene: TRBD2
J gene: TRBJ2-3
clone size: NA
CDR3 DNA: TGTGCCAGCAGCGTAGCGGCGGGAGGGCGATCAGATACGCAGTATTTT
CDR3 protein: CASSVAAGGRSDTQYF

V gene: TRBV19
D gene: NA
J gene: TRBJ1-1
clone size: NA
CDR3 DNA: TGTGCCAGTAACGAGGAAGTGAACACTGAAGCTTTCTTT
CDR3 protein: CASNEEVNTEAFF

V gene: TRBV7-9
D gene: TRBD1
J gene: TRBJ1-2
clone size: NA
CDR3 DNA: TGTGCCAGCAGTCGTGGACAGGCGATCTATGGCTACACCTTC
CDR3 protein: CASSRGQAIYGYTF

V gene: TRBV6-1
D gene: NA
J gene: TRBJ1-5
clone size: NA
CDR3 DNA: TGTGCCAGCAGTGAAGGCGGAACGGGGTGTCAGCCCCAGCATTTT
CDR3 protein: CASSEGGTGCQPQHF

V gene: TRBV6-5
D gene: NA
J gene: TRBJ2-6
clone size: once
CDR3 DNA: TGTGCCAGCAGTTACGGGGGGTCTGGGGCCAACGTCCTGACTTTC
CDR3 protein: CASSYGGSGANVLTF

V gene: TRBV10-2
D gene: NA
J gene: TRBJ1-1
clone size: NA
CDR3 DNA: TGCGCCAGCAGTGAGTCGAACATTCGGGGGCGGAACACTGAAGCTTTCTTT
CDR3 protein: CASSESNIRGRNTEAFF

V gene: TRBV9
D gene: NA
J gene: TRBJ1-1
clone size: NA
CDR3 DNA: TGTGCCAGCAGCGTAGAAGGGTCGGGCACTGAAGCTTTCTTT
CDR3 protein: CASSVEGSGTEAFF

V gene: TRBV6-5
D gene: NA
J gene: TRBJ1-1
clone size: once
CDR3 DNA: TGTGCCAGCAGTTACTCGATTACGACCCCTGAAGCTTTCTTT
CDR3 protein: CASSYSITTPEAFF

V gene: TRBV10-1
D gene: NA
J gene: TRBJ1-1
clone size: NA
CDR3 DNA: TGCGCCAGCAGTGCGACCGCTATGCAGGGCACTGAAGCTTTCTTT
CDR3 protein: CASSATAMQGTEAFF

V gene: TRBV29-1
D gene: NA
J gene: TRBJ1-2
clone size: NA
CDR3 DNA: TGCAGCGTTCACACAGGGCCGGCGAGGGGCTACACCTTC
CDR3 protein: CSVHTGPARGYTF

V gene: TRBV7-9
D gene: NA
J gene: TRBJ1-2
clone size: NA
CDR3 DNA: TGTGCCAGCAGCTTAGCAAACCCCGGGGCGAGAGACCACACCTTC
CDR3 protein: CASSLANPGARDHTF

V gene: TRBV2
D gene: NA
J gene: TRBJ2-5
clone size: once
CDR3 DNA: TGTGCCAGCAGTGAATATGGGGGAGGCGAGACCCAGTACTTC
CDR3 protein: CASSEYGGGETQYF

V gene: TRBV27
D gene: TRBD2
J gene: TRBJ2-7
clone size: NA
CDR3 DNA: TGTGCCAGCAGGACTAGCGGGAGGTACGAGCAGTACTTC
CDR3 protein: CASRTSGRYEQYF

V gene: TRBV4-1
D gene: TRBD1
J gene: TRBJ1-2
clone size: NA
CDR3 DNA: TGCGCCAGCAGCCAAGACCGGGACAGGGGGCGCAACTATGGCTACACCTTC
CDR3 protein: CASSQDRDRGRNYGYTF

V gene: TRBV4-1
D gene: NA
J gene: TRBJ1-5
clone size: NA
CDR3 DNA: TGCGCCAGCAGCCCACCCGGCGGAAAGCCCCAGCATTTT
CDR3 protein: CASSPPGGKPQHF

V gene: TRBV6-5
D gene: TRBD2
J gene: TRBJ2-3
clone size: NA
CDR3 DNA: TGTGCCAGCATAGCGGGGGGGCCCGGTCTAGATACGCAGTATTTT
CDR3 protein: CASIAGGPGLDTQYF

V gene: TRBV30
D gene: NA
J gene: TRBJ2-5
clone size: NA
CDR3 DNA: TGTGCCTGGAGGGGGGGGCTAAAAGAGACCCAGTACTTC
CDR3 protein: CAWRGGLKETQYF

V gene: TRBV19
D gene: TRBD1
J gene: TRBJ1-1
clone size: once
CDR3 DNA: TGTGCCAGTAGTGAACAGGGGGCGACTGAAGCTTTCTTT
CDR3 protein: CASSEQGATEAFF

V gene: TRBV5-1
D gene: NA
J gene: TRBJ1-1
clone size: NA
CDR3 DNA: TGCGCCAGCAGCTTGGCACAGGGCGAGGCTTTCTTT
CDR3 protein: CASSLAQGEAFF

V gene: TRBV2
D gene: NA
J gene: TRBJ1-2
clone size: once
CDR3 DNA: TGTGCCAGCAGTGAAGCGCCGAGGAGGGGTGGCTACACCTTC
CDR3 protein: CASSEAPRRGGYTF

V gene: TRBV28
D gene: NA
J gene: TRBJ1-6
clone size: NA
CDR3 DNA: TGTGCCAGCAGTTTTGCCGGGGCCTCAAGCCATAATTCACCCCTCCACTTT
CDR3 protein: CASSFAGASSHNSPLHF

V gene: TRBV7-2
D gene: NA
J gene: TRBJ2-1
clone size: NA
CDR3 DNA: TGTGCCAGCAGCTTATTCCCTCTTGGAGGGACCGACAATGAGCAGTTCTTC
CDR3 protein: CASSLFPLGGTDNEQFF

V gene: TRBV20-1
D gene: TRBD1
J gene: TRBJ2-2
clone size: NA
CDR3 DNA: TGCAGTGCTAGTGGACCTGGGACAGGGACCACCGGGGAGCTGTTTTTT
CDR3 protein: CSASGPGTGTTGELFF

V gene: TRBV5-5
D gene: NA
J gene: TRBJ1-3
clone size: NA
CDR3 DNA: TGTGCCAGCAGCTTGGTCCTTGGAGGGGCTGGGGACACCATATATTTT
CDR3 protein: CASSLVLGGAGDTIYF

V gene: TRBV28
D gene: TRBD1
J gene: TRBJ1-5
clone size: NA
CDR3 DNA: TGTGCCAGCAGTGGGACAGGGGAGTACAATCAGCCCCAGCATTTT
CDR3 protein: CASSGTGEYNQPQHF

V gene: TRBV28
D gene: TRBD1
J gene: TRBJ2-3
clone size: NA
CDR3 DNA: TGTGCCAGCAGAACCCCCGGGGACAGGGGCTCAGATACGCAGTATTTT
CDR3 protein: CASRTPGDRGSDTQYF

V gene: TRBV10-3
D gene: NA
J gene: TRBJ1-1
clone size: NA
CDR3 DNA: TGTGCCATCAGTGCCCGGACAGAGGTCACTGAAGCTTTCTTT
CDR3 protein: CAISARTEVTEAFF

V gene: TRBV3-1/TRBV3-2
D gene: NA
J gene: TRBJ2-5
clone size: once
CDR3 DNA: TGTGCCAGCAGCCAAGATCACAGCGGGGAGACCCAGTACTTC
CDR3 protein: CASSQDHSGETQYF

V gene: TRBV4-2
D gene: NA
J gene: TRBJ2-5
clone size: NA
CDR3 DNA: TGTGCCAGCAGCCAGGGGCGGACTACTCAAGAGACCCAGTACTTC
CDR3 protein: CASSQGRTTQETQYF

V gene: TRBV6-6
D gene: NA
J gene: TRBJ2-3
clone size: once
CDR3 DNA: TGTGCCAGCAGTCCCCCGGGGGAGGATACGCAGTATTTT
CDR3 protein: CASSPPGEDTQYF

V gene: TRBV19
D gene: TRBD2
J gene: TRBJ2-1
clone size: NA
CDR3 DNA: TGTGCCAGTACAAGGAGCGGGGCTGAGCAGTTCTTC
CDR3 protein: CASTRSGAEQFF

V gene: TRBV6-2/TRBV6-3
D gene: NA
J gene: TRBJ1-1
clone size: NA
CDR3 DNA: TGTGCCAGCAGTTACTCCCAGGGAGGCACTGAAGCTTTCTTT
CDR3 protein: CASSYSQGGTEAFF

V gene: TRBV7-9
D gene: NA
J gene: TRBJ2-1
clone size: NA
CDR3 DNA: TGTGCCAGCAGCTTAGGGGACTGGCCCTACAATGAGCAGTTCTTC
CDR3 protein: CASSLGDWPYNEQFF

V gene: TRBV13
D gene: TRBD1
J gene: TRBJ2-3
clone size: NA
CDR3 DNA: TGTGCCAGCAGCTCGGGACAGGGGGCCGGAGATACGCAGTATTTT
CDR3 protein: CASSSGQGAGDTQYF

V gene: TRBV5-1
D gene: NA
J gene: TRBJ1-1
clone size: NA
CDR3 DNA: TGCGCCAGCAGCTTGGAGTCATCGTTTTCCCAGAACACTGAAGCTTTCTTT
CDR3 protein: CASSLESSFSQNTEAFF

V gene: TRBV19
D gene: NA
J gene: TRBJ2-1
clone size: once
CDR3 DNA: TGTGCCAGTAGTATAGTCGGAGGGGCCAATGAGCAGTTCTTC
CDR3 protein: CASSIVGGANEQFF

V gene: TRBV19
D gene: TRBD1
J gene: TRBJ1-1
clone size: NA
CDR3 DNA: TGTGCCAGTAGTGGGGCAGGGGGCGCGAAAGGGACTGAAGCTTTCTTT
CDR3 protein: CASSGAGGAKGTEAFF

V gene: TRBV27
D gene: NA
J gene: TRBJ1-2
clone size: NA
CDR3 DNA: TGTGCCAGCAGCTACCGGGCAGGGGCGGGTGGCTACACCTTC
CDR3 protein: CASSYRAGAGGYTF

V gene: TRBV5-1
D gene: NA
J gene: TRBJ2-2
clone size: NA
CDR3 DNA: TGCGCCAGCAGCTTGTGGAACACCGGGGAGCTGTTTTTT
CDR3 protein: CASSLWNTGELFF

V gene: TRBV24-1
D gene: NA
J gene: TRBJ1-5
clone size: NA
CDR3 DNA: TGTGCCACCAGTCCGTCCGGGTCCCCTCAGGCTCGGCCCCAGCATTTT
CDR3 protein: CATSPSGSPQARPQHF

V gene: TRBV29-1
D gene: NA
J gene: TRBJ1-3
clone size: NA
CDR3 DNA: TGCAGCGTTGAATTCCCGGGACACCTAAACACCATATATTTT
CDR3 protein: CSVEFPGHLNTIYF

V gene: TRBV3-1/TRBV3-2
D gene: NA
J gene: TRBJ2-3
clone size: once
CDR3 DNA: TGTGCCAGCAGCAGGGCTAGCACAGATACGCAGTATTTT
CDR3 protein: CASSRASTDTQYF

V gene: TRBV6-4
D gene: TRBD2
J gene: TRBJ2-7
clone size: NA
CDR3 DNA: TGTGCCAGCAAGTGGGCTAGCGGGACTCCAGGAGGGGGTTGGGAGCAGTACTTC
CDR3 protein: CASKWASGTPGGGWEQYF

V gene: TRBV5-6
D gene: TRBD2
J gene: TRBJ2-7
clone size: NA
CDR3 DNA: TGTGCCAGCAGCTTTGGGACTAGCGGGATCTACGAGCAGTACTTC
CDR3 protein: CASSFGTSGIYEQYF

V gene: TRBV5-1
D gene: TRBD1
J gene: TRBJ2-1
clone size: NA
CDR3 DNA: TGCGCCAGCAGCTCTCCGTCGACAGGGATGAATGAGCAGTTCTTC
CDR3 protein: CASSSPSTGMNEQFF

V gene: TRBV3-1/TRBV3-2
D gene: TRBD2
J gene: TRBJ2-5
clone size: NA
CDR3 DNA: TGTGCCAGCAGCCCCTGGAGAGGGGCGGGAGTGGGGGAACCCCAGTACTTC
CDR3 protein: CASSPWRGAGVGEPQYF